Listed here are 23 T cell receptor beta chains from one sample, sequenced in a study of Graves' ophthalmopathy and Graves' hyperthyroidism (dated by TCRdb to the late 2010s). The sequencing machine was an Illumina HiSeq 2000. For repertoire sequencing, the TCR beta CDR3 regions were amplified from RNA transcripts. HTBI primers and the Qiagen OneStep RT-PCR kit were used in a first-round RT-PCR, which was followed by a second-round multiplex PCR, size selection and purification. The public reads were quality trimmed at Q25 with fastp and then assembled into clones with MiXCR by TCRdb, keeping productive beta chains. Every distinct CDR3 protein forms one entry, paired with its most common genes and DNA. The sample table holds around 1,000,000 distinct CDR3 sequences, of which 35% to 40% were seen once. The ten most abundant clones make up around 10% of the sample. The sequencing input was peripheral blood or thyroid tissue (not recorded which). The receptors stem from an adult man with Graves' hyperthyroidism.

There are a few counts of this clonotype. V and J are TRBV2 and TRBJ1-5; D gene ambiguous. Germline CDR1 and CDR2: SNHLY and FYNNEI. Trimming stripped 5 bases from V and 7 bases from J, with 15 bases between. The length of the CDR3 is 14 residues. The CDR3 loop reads CASSYSRVYQPQHF. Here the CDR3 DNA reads TGTGCCAGCAGTTACTCGAGGGTGTACCAGCCCCAGCATTTT.

The CDR3 sequence is CASTPGQSYEQYF. In DNA form, the CDR3 reads TGTGCCAGCACTCCCGGGCAATCCTACGAGCAGTACTTC. This chain joins TRBV28 and TRBJ2-7; D is uncertain. V was cut by 7 bases and J by 1 base, with 11 bases left in between. The CDR3 length is 13 residues. The germline gives CDR1 MDHEN, CDR2 SYDVKM.

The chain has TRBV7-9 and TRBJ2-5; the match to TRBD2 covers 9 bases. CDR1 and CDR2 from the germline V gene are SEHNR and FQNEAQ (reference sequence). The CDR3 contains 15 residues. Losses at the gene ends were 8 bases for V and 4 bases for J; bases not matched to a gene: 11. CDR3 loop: CASRQRPGLAETQYF. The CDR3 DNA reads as TGTGCCAGCCGGCAACGGCCGGGACTAGCAGAGACCCAGTACTTC.

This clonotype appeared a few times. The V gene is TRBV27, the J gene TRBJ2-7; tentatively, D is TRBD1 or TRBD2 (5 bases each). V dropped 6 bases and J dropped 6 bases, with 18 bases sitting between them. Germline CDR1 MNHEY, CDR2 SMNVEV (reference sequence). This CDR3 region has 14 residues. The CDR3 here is CASSQGVAFSEQYF. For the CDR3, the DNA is TGTGCCAGCAGCCAGGGTGTAGCGTTCTCCGAGCAGTACTTC.

CDR3 residues: CAWSQGADQPQHF. DNA for the CDR3: TGTGCCTGGAGCCAGGGTGCCGATCAGCCCCAGCATTTT. This chain links TRBV19 with TRBJ1-5, with D possibly being TRBD1 (5 bases). The CDR3 has 13 residues. Germline CDR1 and CDR2: LNHDA and SQIVND (reference sequence). V lost 11 bases and J 5 bases, leaving 16 bases between the germline ends.

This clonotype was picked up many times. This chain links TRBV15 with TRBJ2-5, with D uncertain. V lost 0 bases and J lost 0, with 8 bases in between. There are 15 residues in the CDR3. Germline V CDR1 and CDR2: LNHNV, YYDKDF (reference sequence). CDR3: CATSRDPRDQETQYF. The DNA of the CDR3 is TGTGCCACCAGCAGAGACCCACGTGACCAAGAGACCCAGTACTTC.

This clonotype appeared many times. The CDR3: CASAVEGVRAFF. The CDR3 nucleotides are TGCGCCAGCGCGGTGGAGGGAGTGCGAGCTTTCTTT. The V call is TRBV5-1, the J call TRBJ1-1; D not resolved. The CDR3 runs to 12 residues. Germline CDR1 and CDR2: SGHRS and YFSETQ. With 7 bases removed from V and 10 bases from J, the gap between germline ends came to 17 bases.

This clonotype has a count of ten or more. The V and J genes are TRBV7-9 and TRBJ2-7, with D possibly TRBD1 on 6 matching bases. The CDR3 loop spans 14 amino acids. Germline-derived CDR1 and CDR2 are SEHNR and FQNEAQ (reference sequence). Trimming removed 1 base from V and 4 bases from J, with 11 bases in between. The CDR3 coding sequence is TGTGCCAGCAGCTTAGAGCCGACAGGATACGAGCAGTACTTC. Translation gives CASSLEPTGYEQYF. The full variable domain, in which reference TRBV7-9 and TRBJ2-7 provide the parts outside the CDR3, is DTGVSQNPRHKITKRGQNVTFRCDPISEHNRLYWYRQTLGQGPEFLTYFQNEAQLEKSRLLSDRFSAERPKGSFSTLEIQRTEQGDSAMYLCASSLEPTGYEQYFGPGTRLTVT.

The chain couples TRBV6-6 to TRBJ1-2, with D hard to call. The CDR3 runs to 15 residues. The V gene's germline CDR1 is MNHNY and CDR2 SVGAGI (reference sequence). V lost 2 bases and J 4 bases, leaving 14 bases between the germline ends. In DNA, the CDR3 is TGTGCCAGCAGTTACGAATCCGGACGCGGCTATGGCTACACCTTC. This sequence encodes CASSYESGRGYGYTF.

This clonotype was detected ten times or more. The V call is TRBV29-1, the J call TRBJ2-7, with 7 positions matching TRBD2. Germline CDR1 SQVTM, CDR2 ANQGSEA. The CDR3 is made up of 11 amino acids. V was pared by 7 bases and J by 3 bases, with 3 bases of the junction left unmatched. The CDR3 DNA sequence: TGCAGCGGCGGGACTAACTACGAGCAGTACTTC. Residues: CSGGTNYEQYF.

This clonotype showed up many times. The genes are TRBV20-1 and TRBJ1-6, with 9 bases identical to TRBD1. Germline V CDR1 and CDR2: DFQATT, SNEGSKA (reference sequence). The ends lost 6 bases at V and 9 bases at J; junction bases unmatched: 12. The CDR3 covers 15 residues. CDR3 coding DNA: TGCAGTGCCCAACCTGCGGACAGGGGAGGTTCACCCCTCCACTTT. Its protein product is CSAQPADRGGSPLHF.

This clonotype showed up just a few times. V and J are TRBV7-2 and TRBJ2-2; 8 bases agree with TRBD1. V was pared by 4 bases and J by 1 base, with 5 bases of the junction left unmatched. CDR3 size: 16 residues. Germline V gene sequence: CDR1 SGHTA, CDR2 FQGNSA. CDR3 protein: CASSWAGQENTGELFF. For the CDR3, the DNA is TGTGCCAGCAGCTGGGCGGGACAGGAGAACACCGGGGAGCTGTTTTTT.

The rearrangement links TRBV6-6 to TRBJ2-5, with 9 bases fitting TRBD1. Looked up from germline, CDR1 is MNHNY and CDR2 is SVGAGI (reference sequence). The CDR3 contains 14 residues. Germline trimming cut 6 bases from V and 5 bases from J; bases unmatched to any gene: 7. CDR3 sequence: CASRNTGGEETQYF. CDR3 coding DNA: TGTGCCAGCAGAAACACAGGGGGCGAGGAGACCCAGTACTTC.

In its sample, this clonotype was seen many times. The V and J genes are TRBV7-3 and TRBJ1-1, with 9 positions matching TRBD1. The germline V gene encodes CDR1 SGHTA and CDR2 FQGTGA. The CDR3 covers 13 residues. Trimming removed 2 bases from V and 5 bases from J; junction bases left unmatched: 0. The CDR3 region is CASSLDRGTEAFF. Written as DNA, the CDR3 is TGTGCCAGCAGCTTAGACAGGGGGACTGAAGCTTTCTTT.

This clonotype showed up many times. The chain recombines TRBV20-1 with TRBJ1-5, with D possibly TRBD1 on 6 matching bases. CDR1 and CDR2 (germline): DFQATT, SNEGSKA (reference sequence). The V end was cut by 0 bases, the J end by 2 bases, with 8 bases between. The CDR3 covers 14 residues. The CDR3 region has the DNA TGCAGTGCTAGAGAGCCAGGGGGCAATCAGCCCCAGCATTTT. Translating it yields CSAREPGGNQPQHF.

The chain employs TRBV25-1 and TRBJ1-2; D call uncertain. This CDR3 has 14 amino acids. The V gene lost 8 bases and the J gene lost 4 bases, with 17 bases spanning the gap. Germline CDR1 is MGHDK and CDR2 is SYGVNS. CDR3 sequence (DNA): TGTGCCAGCGTTGAACCCCCGGTAGGCTATGGCTACACCTTC. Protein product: CASVEPPVGYGYTF.

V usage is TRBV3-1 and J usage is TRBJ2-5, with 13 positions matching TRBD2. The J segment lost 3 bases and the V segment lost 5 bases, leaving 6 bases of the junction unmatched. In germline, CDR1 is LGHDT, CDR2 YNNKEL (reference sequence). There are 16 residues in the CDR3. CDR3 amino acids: CASSLGTSGAKETQYF. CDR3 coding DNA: TGTGCCAGCAGCTTAGGGACTAGCGGGGCCAAAGAGACCCAGTACTTC.

CDR3: CAWSAPRRKEGYEQYF. CDR3 coding DNA: TGTGCCTGGAGTGCACCTAGGCGGAAGGAGGGCTACGAGCAGTACTTC. This rearrangement joins TRBV30 to TRBJ2-7, with D maybe TRBD2 (6 bases). The V gene's germline CDR1 is GTSNPN and CDR2 SVGIG (reference sequence). The V gene lost 1 base and the J gene lost 3 bases, with 19 bases spanning the gap. The CDR3 length is 16 residues. The entire variable domain, with the rest obtained from reference TRBV30 and TRBJ2-7, is as follows: SQTIHQWPATLVQPVGSPLSLECTVEGTSNPNLYWYRQAAGRGLQLLFYSVGIGQISSEVPQNLSASRPQDRQFILSSKKLLLSDSGFYLCAWSAPRRKEGYEQYFGPGTRLTVT.

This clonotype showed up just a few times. CDR3 in amino acids: CSVAGTSSGNTF. The DNA of the CDR3 is TGCAGCGTTGCCGGGACAAGCTCTGGAAACACCTTC. The rearrangement joins TRBV29-1 to TRBJ1-2; D may be TRBD1 (6 bases). V was cut by 4 bases and J by 12 bases, with 18 bases left in between. There are 12 residues in the CDR3. The germline V gene encodes CDR1 SQVTM and CDR2 ANQGSEA.

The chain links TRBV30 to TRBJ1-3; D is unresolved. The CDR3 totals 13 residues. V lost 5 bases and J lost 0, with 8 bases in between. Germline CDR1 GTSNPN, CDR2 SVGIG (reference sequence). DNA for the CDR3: TGTGCCTGGGGGCACAACTCTGGAAACACCATATATTTT. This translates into CAWGHNSGNTIYF. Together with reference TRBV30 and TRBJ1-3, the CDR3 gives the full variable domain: SQTIHQWPATLVQPVGSPLSLECTVEGTSNPNLYWYRQAAGRGLQLLFYSVGIGQISSEVPQNLSASRPQDRQFILSSKKLLLSDSGFYLCAWGHNSGNTIYFGEGSWLTVV.

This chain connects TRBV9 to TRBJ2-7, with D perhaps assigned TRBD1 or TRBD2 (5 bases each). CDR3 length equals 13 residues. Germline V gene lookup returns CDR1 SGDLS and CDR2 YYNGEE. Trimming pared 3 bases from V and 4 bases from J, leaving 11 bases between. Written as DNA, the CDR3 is TGTGCCAGCAGCGGGGGGTTGGTGTACGAGCAGTACTTC. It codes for CASSGGLVYEQYF.

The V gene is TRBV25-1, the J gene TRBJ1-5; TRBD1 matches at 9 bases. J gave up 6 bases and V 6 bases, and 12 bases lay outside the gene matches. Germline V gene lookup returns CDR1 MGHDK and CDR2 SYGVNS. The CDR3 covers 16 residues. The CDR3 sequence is CASSPGTGSSSQPQHF. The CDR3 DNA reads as TGTGCCAGCAGCCCCGGGACAGGGAGTTCAAGTCAGCCCCAGCATTTT.

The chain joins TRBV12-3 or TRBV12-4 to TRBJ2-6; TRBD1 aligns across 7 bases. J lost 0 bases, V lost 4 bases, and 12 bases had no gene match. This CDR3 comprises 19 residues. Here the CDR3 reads CASSSSTGWALSGANVLTF. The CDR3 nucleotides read TGTGCCAGCAGTTCATCGACAGGGTGGGCCCTCTCTGGGGCCAACGTCCTGACTTTC.